These T cell receptor beta chains were read from a single sample in a study of control samples from healthy donors and cancer patients. Sequencing was performed with immunoSEQ multiplex PCR; in TCRdb, only in-frame clones are kept and a portion is missing. The sample carries some 160,000 clones, under 90% recorded once. The sample taken for sequencing was blood. These receptors came from a man aged 30-40 years in good health. Both conserved end residues are part of each CDR3. D genes are given only for firm matches. Clone size, where shown, is once, few, many, or a class for clones that have expanded.

j_gene	v_gene	d_gene	abundance	CDR3nt	CDR3aa
TRBJ2-1	TRBV7-2	TRBD1	once	TGTGCCAGCAGCCCCTCGTCGGGACAGTTATACAATGAGCAGTTCTTC	CASSPSSGQLYNEQFF
TRBJ2-7	TRBV6-6	TRBD2	NA	TGTGCCAGCAGTTACCCTAGCGGGAGGAACGAGCAGTACTTC	CASSYPSGRNEQYF
TRBJ1-3	TRBV11-3	NA	NA	TGTGCCAGCAGCTTAACAGCGTCTGGAAACACCATATATTTT	CASSLTASGNTIYF
TRBJ2-5	TRBV7-2	NA	NA	TGTGCCAGCAGCTTAGGGGGGCAGAAGACGGAGACCCAGTACTTC	CASSLGGQKTETQYF
TRBJ2-3	TRBV3-1/TRBV3-2	NA	NA	TGTGCCAGCAGCCTACTGGGCACAGATACGCAGTATTTT	CASSLLGTDTQYF
TRBJ2-2	TRBV12-5	TRBD2	few	TGTGCTAGTGGTTTGAAGACTAGCGGGAGAAACACCGGGGAGCTGTTTTTT	CASGLKTSGRNTGELFF
TRBJ1-4	TRBV6-6	NA	once	TGTGCCACCCTGGTTAGTAACCCTAATGAAAAACTGTTTTTT	CATLVSNPNEKLFF
TRBJ1-5	TRBV6-4	NA	once	TGTGCCAGCAGTGAATCAGCCAATCAGCCCCAGCATTTT	CASSESANQPQHF
TRBJ1-2	TRBV10-3	NA	NA	TGTGCCATCAGTGAGTCGCCCTCCGGGGCGTATGGCTACACCTTC	CAISESPSGAYGYTF
TRBJ2-2	TRBV11-2	NA	NA	TGTGCCAGCAGCTTAGAGGTCCCGGGCTGGCAGAACACCGGGGAGCTGTTTTTT	CASSLEVPGWQNTGELFF
TRBJ1-2	TRBV7-9	TRBD1	NA	TGTGCCAGCAGCCGCTTCCAGGGGGCTGATAACTATGGCTACACCTTC	CASSRFQGADNYGYTF
TRBJ2-1	TRBV24-1	TRBD1	NA	TGTGCCACCAGTGATTTTGGGCAGGGGGAACCCAATGAGCAGTTCTTC	CATSDFGQGEPNEQFF
TRBJ1-1	TRBV19	TRBD1	once	TGTGCCAGTAGTTTTGGACAGGAACGTGAAGCTTTCTTT	CASSFGQEREAFF
TRBJ1-3	TRBV7-3	NA	NA	TGTGCCAGCAGCTTGAGGGCCAGGGGAGGTGGAAACACCATATATTTT	CASSLRARGGGNTIYF
TRBJ2-7	TRBV5-4	NA	NA	TGTGCCAGCAGCTTGGGCGGGACAGCTGAGTACGAGCAGTACTTC	CASSLGGTAEYEQYF
TRBJ2-7	TRBV5-4	TRBD2	NA	TGTGCCAGCAGCTTCGGGTGGGCGGGAGGATCCTCCTACGAGCAGTACTTC	CASSFGWAGGSSYEQYF
TRBJ1-1	TRBV7-2	NA	once	TGTGCCAGCAGCTTAGACAAGTCCACTGAAGCTTTCTTT	CASSLDKSTEAFF
TRBJ2-7	TRBV7-2	NA	NA	TGTGCCAGCAGCCTAAGAGCAGGGAGAATGTCCTACGAGCAGTACTTC	CASSLRAGRMSYEQYF
TRBJ2-3	TRBV27	NA	NA	TGTGCCAGCAGTTTTCAAGGGATCCCAGATACGCAGTATTTT	CASSFQGIPDTQYF
TRBJ1-4	TRBV12-5	TRBD1	NA	TGTGCTAGTGGTTTGGTATTGACAGGGAGTTCTTCTAATGAAAAACTGTTTTTT	CASGLVLTGSSSNEKLFF
TRBJ2-5	TRBV3-1/TRBV3-2	NA	NA	TGTGCCAGCAGCGCCTCAGAAGGACAAGAGACCCAGTACTTC	CASSASEGQETQYF
TRBJ2-7	TRBV29-1	TRBD2	NA	TGCAGCGTTGTTGCTAGCGGAACCTACGAGCAGTACTTC	CSVVASGTYEQYF
TRBJ2-1	TRBV7-9	NA	NA	TGTGCCAGCAGCTCCTCGACTGGATACAATGAGCAGTTCTTC	CASSSSTGYNEQFF
TRBJ1-5	TRBV24-1	NA	NA	TGTGCCACCAGTGATTCGGGACGGAATAGCAATCAGCCCCAGCATTTT	CATSDSGRNSNQPQHF
TRBJ1-3	TRBV5-5	NA	NA	TGTGCCAGCAGCTTGGGGGGTGCTGGAAACACCATATATTTT	CASSLGGAGNTIYF
TRBJ2-7	TRBV7-9	NA	NA	TGTGCCAGCAGCTTGTCAACAACCAGCTACGAGCAGTACTTC	CASSLSTTSYEQYF
TRBJ1-1	TRBV4-3	TRBD1	few	TGCGCCAGCAGCCAAGCTAGGACAGGGGCCCCCTTGAACACTGAAGCTTTCTTT	CASSQARTGAPLNTEAFF
TRBJ2-7	TRBV24-1	TRBD2	NA	TGTGCCACCAGTGAACCGATCTGGCCGAAGCGGGAGGGTAAGGTCTACGAGCAGTACTTC	CATSEPIWPKREGKVYEQYF
TRBJ2-3	TRBV5-8	TRBD2	once	TGTGCCAGCAGCTTGCAGGGACTAGCGGGGGGCACAGATACGCAGTATTTT	CASSLQGLAGGTDTQYF
TRBJ2-7	TRBV10-3	NA	NA	TGTGCCATCAGTGGGACCTACGAGCAGTACTTC	CAISGTYEQYF
TRBJ2-5	TRBV11-2	NA	NA	TGTGCCAGCAGCTTTACCGAAGAGACCCAGTACTTC	CASSFTEETQYF
TRBJ1-1	TRBV12-3/TRBV12-4	NA	NA	TGTGCCAGCAGTTTAGGGCAGAACACTGAAGCTTTCTTT	CASSLGQNTEAFF
TRBJ1-2	TRBV7-2	NA	NA	TGTGCCAGCAGCTTATCTCCGAGACTTAACTATGGCTACACCTTC	CASSLSPRLNYGYTF
TRBJ1-2	TRBV19	TRBD1	NA	TGTGCCAGTAGTACCCGGACAGGGAGTAATGGCTACACCTTC	CASSTRTGSNGYTF
TRBJ2-1	TRBV7-6	TRBD2	NA	TGTGCCAGCACCCCCTGGGAGGGACCATCCTACAATGAGCAGTTCTTC	CASTPWEGPSYNEQFF
TRBJ2-2	TRBV6-4	NA	NA	TGTGCCAGCAGTGTACGAGCGAACACCGGGGAGCTGTTTTTT	CASSVRANTGELFF
TRBJ2-7	TRBV15	NA	NA	TGTGCCACCAGCAGAGATCAGTTCTACGAGCAGTACTTC	CATSRDQFYEQYF
TRBJ1-5	TRBV6-5	NA	few	TGTGCCAGCAGTTACGAGAGGGGTAGCAATCAGCCCCAGCATTTT	CASSYERGSNQPQHF
TRBJ1-2	TRBV2	NA	NA	TGTGCCAGCAGACTAGCTGGGGGCTACACCTTC	CASRLAGGYTF
TRBJ2-3	TRBV5-4	NA	NA	TGTGCCAGCAGTCATAGAAAAGGGGAAGATACGCAGTATTTT	CASSHRKGEDTQYF
TRBJ2-7	TRBV9	TRBD2	NA	TGTGCCAGCAGCCCCGAAAAGCGGGGGCTGAAGCACGAGCAGTACTTC	CASSPEKRGLKHEQYF
TRBJ1-2	TRBV3-1/TRBV3-2	TRBD1	NA	TGTGCCAGCAGACTAACAGGGGAGGAGGGCTACACCTTC	CASRLTGEEGYTF
TRBJ2-1	TRBV5-1	NA	NA	TGCGCCAGCAGCGGCCTGGGGTCCTACAATGAGCAGTTCTTC	CASSGLGSYNEQFF
TRBJ2-7	TRBV5-1	NA	NA	TGCGCCAGCAGCCTTCAAACACCGGACGAGCAGTACTTC	CASSLQTPDEQYF
TRBJ2-2	TRBV27	NA	NA	TGTGCCAGCAGTTTTCGCCGCACCGGGGAGCTGTTTTTT	CASSFRRTGELFF
TRBJ1-2	TRBV6-6	NA	NA	TGTGCCAGCAGTTACTCGAGCGGAGGGGCTAACTATGGCTACACCTTC	CASSYSSGGANYGYTF
TRBJ2-7	TRBV6-5	NA	NA	TGTGCCAGCAGTTACGATAGACAGGCCTTAACCTACGAGCAGTACTTC	CASSYDRQALTYEQYF
TRBJ1-3	TRBV3-1/TRBV3-2	NA	few	TGTGCCAGCAGCCAAGAACTATTGGTGATCTCTGGAAACACCATATATTTT	CASSQELLVISGNTIYF
TRBJ2-2	TRBV11-3	TRBD2	NA	TGTGCCAGCAGCCTCCGGACTAGCGGGGGAGGGGGGGAGCTGTTTTTT	CASSLRTSGGGGELFF
TRBJ2-3	TRBV29-1	NA	NA	TGCAGCGTTGAGCGGAGGGGATGGGATACGCAGTATTTT	CSVERRGWDTQYF
TRBJ2-3	TRBV11-2	TRBD1	NA	TGTGCCAGCAGCCCTAGGCCGGACAGGGAGACAGATACGCAGTATTTT	CASSPRPDRETDTQYF
TRBJ1-5	TRBV4-1	TRBD1	NA	TGCGCCAGCAGCCAAGGACCAGGACAGGGACAGCCCCAGCATTTT	CASSQGPGQGQPQHF
TRBJ1-1	TRBV11-1	NA	NA	TGTGCCAGCAGCCCCAGATATCTGGGGAACACTGAAGCTTTCTTT	CASSPRYLGNTEAFF
TRBJ1-5	TRBV10-3	TRBD1	once	TGTGCCATCAGTGAGTCCCGGCAGGGGGCCGCCAATCAGCCCCAGCATTTT	CAISESRQGAANQPQHF
TRBJ2-7	TRBV10-3	TRBD1	once	TGTGCCATCAGACAGGGGGATCCCTACGAGCAGTACTTC	CAIRQGDPYEQYF
TRBJ2-5	TRBV12-5	TRBD1	once	TGTGCTAGTGGTCGGACAGGCCAAGAGACCCAGTACTTC	CASGRTGQETQYF
TRBJ1-1	TRBV3-1/TRBV3-2	NA	NA	TGTGCCAGCAGCCAGGTCGGGGGCGCGAATGAAGCTTTCTTT	CASSQVGGANEAFF
TRBJ1-4	TRBV29-1	NA	NA	TGCAGCGTTGAAGATCCGGGGGGGCGTGAAAAACTGTTTTTT	CSVEDPGGREKLFF
TRBJ1-2	TRBV6-1	TRBD1	NA	TGTGCCAGCAGATCACCGATACAGGGGGCGGGTGGCTACACCTTC	CASRSPIQGAGGYTF